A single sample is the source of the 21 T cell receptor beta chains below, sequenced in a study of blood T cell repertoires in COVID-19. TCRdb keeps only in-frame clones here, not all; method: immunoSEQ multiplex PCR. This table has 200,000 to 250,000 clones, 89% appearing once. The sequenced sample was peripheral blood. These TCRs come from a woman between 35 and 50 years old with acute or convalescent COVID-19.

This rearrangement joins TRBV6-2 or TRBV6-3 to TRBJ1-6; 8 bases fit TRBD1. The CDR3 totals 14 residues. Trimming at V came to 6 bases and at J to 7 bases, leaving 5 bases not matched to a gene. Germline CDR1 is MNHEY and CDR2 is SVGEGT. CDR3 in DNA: TGTGCCAGCAGCTTGACAGGGGTGAATTCACCCCTCCACTTT. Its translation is CASSLTGVNSPLHF.

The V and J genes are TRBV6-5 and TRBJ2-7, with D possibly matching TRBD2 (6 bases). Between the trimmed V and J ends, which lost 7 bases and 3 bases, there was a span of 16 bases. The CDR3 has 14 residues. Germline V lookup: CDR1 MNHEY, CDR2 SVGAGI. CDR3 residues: CASTHGGGFYEQYV. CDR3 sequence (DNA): TGTGCCAGCACCCACGGGGGAGGTTTCTACGAGCAGTACGTC.

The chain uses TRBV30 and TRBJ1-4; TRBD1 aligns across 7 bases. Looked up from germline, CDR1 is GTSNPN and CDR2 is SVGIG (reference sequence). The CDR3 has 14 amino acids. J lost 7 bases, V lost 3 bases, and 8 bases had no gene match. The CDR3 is CAWRTPGTVEKLFF. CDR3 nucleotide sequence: TGTGCCTGGAGAACCCCCGGGACAGTTGAAAAACTGTTTTTT.

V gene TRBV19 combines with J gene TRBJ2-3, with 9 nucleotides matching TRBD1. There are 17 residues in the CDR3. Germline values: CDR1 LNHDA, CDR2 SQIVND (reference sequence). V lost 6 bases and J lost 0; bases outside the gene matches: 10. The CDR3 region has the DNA TGTGCCAGTAGACCGACAGGGGGACGTCATAGCACAGATACGCAGTATTTT. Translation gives CASRPTGGRHSTDTQYF.

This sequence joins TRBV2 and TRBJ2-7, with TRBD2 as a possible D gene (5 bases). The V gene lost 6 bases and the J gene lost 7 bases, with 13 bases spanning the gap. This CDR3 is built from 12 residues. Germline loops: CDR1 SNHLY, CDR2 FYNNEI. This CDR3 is CASSRRSGEQYV. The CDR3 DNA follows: TGTGCCAGCAGCCGTAGGAGCGGAGAGCAGTACGTC.

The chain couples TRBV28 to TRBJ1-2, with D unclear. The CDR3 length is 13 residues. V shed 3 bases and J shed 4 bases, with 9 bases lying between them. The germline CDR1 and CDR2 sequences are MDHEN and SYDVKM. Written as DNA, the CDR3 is TGTGCCAGCAGTTTGGTCAGTTCCTATGGCTACACCTTC. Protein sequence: CASSLVSSYGYTF.

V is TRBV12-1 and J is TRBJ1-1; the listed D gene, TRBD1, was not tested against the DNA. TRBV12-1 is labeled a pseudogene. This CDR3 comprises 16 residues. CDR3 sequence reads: CASSWWWGTGVTEAFF. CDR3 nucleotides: TGTGCCAGCAGCTGGTGGTGGGGGACAGGGGTCACTGAAGCTTTCTTT.

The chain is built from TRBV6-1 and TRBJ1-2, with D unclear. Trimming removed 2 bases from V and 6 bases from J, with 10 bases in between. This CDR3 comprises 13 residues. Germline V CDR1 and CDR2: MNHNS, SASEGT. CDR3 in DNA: TGTGCCAGCAGTGAAATAAGCGGTAATGGCTACACCTTC. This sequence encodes CASSEISGNGYTF.

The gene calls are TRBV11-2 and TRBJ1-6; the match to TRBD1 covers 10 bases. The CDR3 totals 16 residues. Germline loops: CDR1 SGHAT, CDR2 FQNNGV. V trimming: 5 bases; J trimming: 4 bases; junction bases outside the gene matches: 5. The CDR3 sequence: CASSAGQGLYNSPLHF. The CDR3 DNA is TGTGCCAGCAGCGCGGGACAGGGGCTTTATAATTCACCCCTCCACTTT.

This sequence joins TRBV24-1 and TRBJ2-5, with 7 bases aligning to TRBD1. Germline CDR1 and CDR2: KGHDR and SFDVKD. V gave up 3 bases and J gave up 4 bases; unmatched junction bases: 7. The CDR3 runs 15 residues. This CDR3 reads CATSDRNRGGETQYF. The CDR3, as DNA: TGTGCCACCAGTGATCGAAACAGGGGTGGAGAGACCCAGTACTTC.

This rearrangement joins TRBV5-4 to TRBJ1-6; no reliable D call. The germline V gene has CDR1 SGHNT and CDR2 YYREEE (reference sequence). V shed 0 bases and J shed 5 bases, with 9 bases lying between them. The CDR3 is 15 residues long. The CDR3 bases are TGTGCCAGCAGCTTGGGCGGTACCCATAATTCACCCCTCCACTTT. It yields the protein CASSLGGTHNSPLHF.

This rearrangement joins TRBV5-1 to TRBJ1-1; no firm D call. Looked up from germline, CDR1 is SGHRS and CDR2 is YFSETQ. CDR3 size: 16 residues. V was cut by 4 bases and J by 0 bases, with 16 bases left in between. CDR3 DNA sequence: TGCGCCAGCAGCCGAGCTCAGCGGATCATGAACACTGAAGCTTTCTTT. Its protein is CASSRAQRIMNTEAFF.

The CDR3, as DNA: TGTGCCACCAGTGATTTCGCAGGGCCAAAAGCTGGCTACACCTTC. Translation gives CATSDFAGPKAGYTF. V is TRBV24-1 and J is TRBJ1-2, with D maybe TRBD1 (5 bases). The germline CDR1 and CDR2 sequences are KGHDR and SFDVKD. This CDR3 has 15 residues. V gave up 1 base and J gave up 7 bases, with 15 bases separating them.

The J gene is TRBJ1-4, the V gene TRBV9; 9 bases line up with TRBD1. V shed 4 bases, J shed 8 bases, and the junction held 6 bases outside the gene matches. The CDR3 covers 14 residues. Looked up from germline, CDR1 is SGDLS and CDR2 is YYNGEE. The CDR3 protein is CASSPDRGREKLFF. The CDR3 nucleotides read TGTGCCAGCAGCCCGGACAGGGGAAGGGAAAAACTGTTTTTT.

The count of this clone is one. CDR3 protein: CSSGGTGDTEAFF. CDR3 DNA: TGCAGCTCAGGCGGGACAGGGGACACTGAAGCTTTCTTT. The chain has TRBV29-1 and TRBJ1-1; TRBD1 agrees at 10 bases. V lost 8 bases to trimming and J lost 3 bases; unmatched junction nucleotides: 6. Germline V gene lookup returns CDR1 SQVTM and CDR2 ANQGSEA. The CDR3 totals 13 residues.

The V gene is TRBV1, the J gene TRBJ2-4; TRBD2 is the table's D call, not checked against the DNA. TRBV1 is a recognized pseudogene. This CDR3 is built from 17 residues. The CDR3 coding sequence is TGCACCAGCAGCCAAAATGACTACTACGGGGCCAAAAACATTCAGTACTTC. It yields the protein CTSSQNDYYGAKNIQYF.

The CDR3 spells CASRTRGGGTEAFF. The CDR3 DNA follows: TGTGCCAGCAGAACTCGTGGGGGGGGGACTGAAGCTTTCTTT. The rearrangement uses TRBV2 and TRBJ1-1; a possible D gene is TRBD1 (5 bases). In germline, CDR1 is SNHLY, CDR2 FYNNEI. Trimming cost V 6 bases and J 5 bases, with 16 bases left between them. The CDR3 totals 14 residues.

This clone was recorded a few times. CDR3: CASSQGTGPQPQHF. The CDR3, as DNA: TGTGCCAGCAGCCAGGGGACAGGGCCCCAGCCCCAGCATTTT. The chain employs TRBV3-1 (or the pseudogene TRBV3-2) and TRBJ1-5; 9 bases are a match to TRBD1. Germline trimming cut 3 bases from V and 7 bases from J; bases unmatched to any gene: 4. CDR1 and CDR2 from the germline V gene are LGHDT and YNNKEL (reference sequence). The CDR3 extends over 14 amino acids.

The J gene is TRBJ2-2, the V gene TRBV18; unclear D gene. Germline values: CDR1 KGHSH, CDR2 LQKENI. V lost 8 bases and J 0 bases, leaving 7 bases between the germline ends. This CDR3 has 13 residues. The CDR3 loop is CASLTTNTGELFF. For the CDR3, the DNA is TGTGCCAGCCTAACTACGAACACCGGGGAGCTGTTTTTT. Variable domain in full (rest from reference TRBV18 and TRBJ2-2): NAGVMQNPRHLVRRRGQEARLRCSPMKGHSHVYWYRQLPEEGLKFMVYLQKENIIDESGMPKERFSAEFPKEGPSILRIQQVVRGDSAAYFCASLTTNTGELFFGEGSRLTVL.

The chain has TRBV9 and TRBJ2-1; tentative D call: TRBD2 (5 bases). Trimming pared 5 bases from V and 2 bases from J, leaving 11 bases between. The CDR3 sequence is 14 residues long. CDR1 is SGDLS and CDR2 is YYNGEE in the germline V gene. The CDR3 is CASREATPYNEQFF. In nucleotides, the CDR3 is TGTGCCAGCAGGGAGGCCACCCCCTACAATGAGCAGTTCTTC.

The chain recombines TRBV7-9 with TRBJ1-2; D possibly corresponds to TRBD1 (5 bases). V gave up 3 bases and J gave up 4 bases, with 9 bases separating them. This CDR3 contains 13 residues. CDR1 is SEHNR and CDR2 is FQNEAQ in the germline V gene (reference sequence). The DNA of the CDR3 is TGTGCCAGCAGCTTTCGGCAGGGCTATGGCTACACCTTC. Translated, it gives CASSFRQGYGYTF.